The TCR beta chain under discussion was sequenced for a study of HIV-infected patients and healthy controls. MiXCR was run by TCRdb on the 5' RACE reads, yielding one entry per CDR3 protein. The sample holds roughly 70,000 distinct CDR3 sequences; approximately 15% are singletons and the top ten take approximately 5%. CDR3 length: 18 amino acids. Germline-derived CDR1 and CDR2 are LGHNA and YSLEER. The V and J ends lost 4 bases and 5 bases, in that order; junction bases with no gene match: 19. This clonotype was counted a few times. The chain combines TRBV4-3 with TRBJ1-2, with TRBD1 identical over 7 bases. The sequence derives from a human donor in good health. Source material: CD4+ T cells from blood. The CDR3 is CASSPQATDRREDYGYTF. The CDR3 DNA reads TGCGCCAGCAGCCCCCAAGCGACGGACAGGAGAGAGGATTATGGCTACACCTTC.